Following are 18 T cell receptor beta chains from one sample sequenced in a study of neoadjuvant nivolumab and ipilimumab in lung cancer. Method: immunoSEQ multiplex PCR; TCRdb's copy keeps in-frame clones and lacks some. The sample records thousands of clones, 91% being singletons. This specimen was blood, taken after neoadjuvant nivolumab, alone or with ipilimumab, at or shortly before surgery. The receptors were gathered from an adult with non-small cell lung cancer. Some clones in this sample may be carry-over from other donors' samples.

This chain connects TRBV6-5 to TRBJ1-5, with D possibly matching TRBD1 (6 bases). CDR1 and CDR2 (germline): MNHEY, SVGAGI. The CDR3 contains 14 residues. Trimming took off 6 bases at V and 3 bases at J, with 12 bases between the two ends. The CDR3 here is CASRPGQNNQPQHF. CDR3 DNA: TGTGCCAGCAGGCCCGGACAGAACAATCAGCCCCAGCATTTT.

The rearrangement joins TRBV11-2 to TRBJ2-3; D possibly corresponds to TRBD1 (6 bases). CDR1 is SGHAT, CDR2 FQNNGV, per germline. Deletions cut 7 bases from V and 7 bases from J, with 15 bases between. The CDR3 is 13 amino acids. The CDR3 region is CASTTGQPHTQYF. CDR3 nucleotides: TGTGCCAGCACCACCGGACAGCCGCATACGCAGTATTTT.

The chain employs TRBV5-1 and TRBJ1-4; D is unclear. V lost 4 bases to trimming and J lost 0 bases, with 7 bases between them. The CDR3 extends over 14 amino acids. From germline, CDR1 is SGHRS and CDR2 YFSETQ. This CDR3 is CASSLGATNEKLFF. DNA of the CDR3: TGCGCCAGCAGCCTCGGGGCAACTAATGAAAAACTGTTTTTT.

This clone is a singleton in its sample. CDR3 sequence reads: CASSYRDFKDEQYF. CDR3 DNA sequence: TGTGCCAGCAGCTACCGGGACTTCAAGGACGAGCAGTACTTC. The rearrangement joins TRBV5-4 to TRBJ2-7, with D perhaps TRBD2 (6 bases). The germline gives CDR1 SGHNT, CDR2 YYREEE (reference sequence). The CDR3 extends over 14 amino acids. V lost 3 bases to trimming and J lost 5 bases, with 15 bases between them.

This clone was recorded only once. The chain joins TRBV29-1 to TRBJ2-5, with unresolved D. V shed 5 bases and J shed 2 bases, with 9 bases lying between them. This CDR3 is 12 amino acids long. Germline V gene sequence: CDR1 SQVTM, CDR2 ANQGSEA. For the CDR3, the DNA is TGCAGCGTTACCGCCCTACAAGAGACCCAGTACTTC. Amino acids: CSVTALQETQYF.

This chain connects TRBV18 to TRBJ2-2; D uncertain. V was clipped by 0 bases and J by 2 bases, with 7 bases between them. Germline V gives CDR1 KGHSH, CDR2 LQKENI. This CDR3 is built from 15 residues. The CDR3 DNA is TGTGCCAGCTCACCACCGGTGTCCAACACCGGGGAGCTGTTTTTT. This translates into CASSPPVSNTGELFF.

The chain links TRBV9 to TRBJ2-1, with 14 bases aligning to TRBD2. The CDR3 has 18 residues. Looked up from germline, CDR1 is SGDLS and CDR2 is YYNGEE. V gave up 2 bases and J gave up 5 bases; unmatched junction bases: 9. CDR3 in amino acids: CASSVTTSGRATDNEQFF. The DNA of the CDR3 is TGTGCCAGCAGCGTGACGACTAGCGGGAGGGCCACTGACAATGAGCAGTTCTTC.

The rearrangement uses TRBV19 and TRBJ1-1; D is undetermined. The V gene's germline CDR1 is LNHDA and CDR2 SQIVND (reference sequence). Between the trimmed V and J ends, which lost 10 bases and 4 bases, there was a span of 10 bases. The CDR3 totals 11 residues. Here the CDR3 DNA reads TGTGCCACTCAGGACGGCACTGAAGCTTTCTTT. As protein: CATQDGTEAFF.

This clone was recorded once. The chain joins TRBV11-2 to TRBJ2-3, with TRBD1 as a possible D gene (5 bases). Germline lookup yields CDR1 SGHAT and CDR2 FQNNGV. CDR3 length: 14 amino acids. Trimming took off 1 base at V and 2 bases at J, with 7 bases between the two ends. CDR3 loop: CASSLAGFTDTQYF. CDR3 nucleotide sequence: TGTGCCAGCAGCTTAGCAGGGTTCACAGATACGCAGTATTTT.

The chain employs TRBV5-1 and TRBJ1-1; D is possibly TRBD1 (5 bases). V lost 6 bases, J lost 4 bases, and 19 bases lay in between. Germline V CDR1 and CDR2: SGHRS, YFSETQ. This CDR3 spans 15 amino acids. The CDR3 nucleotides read TGCGCCAGCAAGTTGGAGGGGACTCTACTCACTGAAGCTTTCTTT. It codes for CASKLEGTLLTEAFF.

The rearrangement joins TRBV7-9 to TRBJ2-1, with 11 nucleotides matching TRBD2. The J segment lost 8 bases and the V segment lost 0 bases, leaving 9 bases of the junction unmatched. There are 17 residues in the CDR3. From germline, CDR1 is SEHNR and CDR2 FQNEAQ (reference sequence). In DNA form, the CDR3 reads TGTGCCAGCAGCTTAGCTGGGCTAGCGGGAGGCGATGATGAGCAGTTCTTC. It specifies CASSLAGLAGGDDEQFF.

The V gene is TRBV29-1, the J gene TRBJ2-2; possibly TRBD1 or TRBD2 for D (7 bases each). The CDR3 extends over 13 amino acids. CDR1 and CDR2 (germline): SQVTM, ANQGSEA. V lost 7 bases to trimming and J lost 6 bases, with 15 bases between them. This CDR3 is CSAQGGVAGELFF. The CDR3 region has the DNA TGCAGCGCCCAGGGGGGGGTGGCCGGGGAGCTGTTTTTT.

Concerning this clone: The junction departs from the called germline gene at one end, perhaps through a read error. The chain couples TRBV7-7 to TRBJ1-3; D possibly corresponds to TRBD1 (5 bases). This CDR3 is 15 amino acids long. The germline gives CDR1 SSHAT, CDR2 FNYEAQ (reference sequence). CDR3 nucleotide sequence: TGTGCTAGCAGCTTAGCCGCGACAGCTGGAAACACCATATATTTT. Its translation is CASSLAATAGNTIYF.

The DNA of the CDR3 is TGTGCCAGTAGACAGACAGGGACGCATGAGCAGTTCTTC. Protein: CASRQTGTHEQFF. The V call is TRBV19, the J call TRBJ2-1; TRBD1 matches 7 bases. With 6 bases clipped from V and 8 bases from J, the junction kept 7 bases outside the gene matches. This CDR3 comprises 13 residues. CDR1 and CDR2 (germline): LNHDA, SQIVND (reference sequence).

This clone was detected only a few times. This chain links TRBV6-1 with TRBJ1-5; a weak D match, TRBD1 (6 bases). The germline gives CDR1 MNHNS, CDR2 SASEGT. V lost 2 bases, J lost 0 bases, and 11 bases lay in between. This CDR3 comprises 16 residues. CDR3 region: CASSERAGDSNQPQHF. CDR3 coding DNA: TGTGCCAGCAGTGAAAGGGCAGGGGATAGCAATCAGCCCCAGCATTTT.

The CDR3 bases are TGTGCCAGCAGCCATCGGGACAGGGGCTCCCCCTACGAGCAGTACTTC. It translates to CASSHRDRGSPYEQYF. The chain links TRBV7-2 to TRBJ2-7, with TRBD1 matching over 10 bases. This CDR3 is built from 16 residues. J lost 2 bases, V lost 5 bases, and 9 bases had no gene match. Germline V gene lookup returns CDR1 SGHTA and CDR2 FQGNSA.

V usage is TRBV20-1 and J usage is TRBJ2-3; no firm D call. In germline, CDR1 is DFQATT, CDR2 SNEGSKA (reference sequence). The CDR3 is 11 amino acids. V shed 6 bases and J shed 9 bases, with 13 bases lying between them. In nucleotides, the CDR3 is TGCAGTGCACATACACAAGGGACGCAGTATTTT. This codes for CSAHTQGTQYF.

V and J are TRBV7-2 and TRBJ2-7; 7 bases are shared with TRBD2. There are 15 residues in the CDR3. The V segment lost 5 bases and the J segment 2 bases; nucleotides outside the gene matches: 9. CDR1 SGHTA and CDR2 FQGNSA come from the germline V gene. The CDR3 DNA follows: TGTGCCAGCAGCCCCCCGTGGGCGGGAGCCTACGAGCAGTACTTC. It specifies CASSPPWAGAYEQYF.